This T cell receptor (beta chain) was observed in a study of blood T cells in healthy people across ages. Alongside a J-beta primer mix, a sample-barcoded 5' primer served in a second PCR lasting about 7 to 12 cycles. The yield of each sample was at least 2.5 million CDR3-containing paired-end reads. TCRdb reprocessed the 5' RACE reads via MiXCR and lists one record per CDR3 protein. The sample has approximately 900,000 distinct CDR3 sequences, 48% seen once; the top ten hold roughly 13%. Every donor provided 7.5 to 10 milliliters of peripheral blood. Total RNA extracted from each sample amounted to at least 5 micrograms. This clonotype has more than one count but fewer than ten. CDR3 size: 15 residues. Trimming pared 0 bases from V and 3 bases from J, leaving 12 bases between. The germline V gene encodes CDR1 SNHLY and CDR2 FYNNEI.

The sample taken for sequencing was blood. The chain is built from TRBV2 and TRBJ2-7; TRBD1 is a possible D gene (5 bases). The sequence came from a young man in good health. The CDR3 loop is CASSEAGQGIYEQYF. The CDR3 coding sequence is TGTGCCAGCAGTGAAGCTGGGCAGGGTATCTACGAGCAGTACTTC.